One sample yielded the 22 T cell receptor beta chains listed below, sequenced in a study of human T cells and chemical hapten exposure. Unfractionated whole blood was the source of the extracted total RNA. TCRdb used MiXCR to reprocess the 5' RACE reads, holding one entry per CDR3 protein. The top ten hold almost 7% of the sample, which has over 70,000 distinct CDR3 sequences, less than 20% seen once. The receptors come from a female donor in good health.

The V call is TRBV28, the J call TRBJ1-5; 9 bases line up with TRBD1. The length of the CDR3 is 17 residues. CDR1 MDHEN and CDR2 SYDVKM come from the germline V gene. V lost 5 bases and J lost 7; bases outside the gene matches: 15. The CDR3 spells CASSQPDRGSGRQPQHF. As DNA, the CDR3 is TGTGCCAGCAGTCAACCCGACAGGGGGTCGGGTCGACAGCCCCAGCATTTT.

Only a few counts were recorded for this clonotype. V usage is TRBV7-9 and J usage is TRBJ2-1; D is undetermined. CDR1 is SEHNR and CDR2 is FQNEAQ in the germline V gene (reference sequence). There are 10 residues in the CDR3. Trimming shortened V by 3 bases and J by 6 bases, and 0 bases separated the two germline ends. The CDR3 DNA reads TGTGCCAGCAGCTTCAATGAGCAGTTCTTC. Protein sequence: CASSFNEQFF. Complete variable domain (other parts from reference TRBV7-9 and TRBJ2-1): DTGVSQNPRHKITKRGQNVTFRCDPISEHNRLYWYRQTLGQGPEFLTYFQNEAQLEKSRLLSDRFSAERPKGSFSTLEIQRTEQGDSAMYLCASSFNEQFFGPGTRLTVL.

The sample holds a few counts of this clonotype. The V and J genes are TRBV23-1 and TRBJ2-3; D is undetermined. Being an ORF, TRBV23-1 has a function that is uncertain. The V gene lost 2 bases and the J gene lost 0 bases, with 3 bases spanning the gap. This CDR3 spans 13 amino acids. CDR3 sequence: CASSQNSTDTQYF. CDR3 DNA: TGCGCCAGCAGTCAAAACAGCACAGATACGCAGTATTTT.

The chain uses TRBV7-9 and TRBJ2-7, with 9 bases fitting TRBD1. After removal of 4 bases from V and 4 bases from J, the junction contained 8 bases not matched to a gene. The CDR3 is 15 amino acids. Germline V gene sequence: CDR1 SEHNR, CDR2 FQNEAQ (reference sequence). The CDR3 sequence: CASSSGQGTLYEQYF. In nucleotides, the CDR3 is TGTGCCAGCAGCTCTGGACAGGGGACGTTATACGAGCAGTACTTC.

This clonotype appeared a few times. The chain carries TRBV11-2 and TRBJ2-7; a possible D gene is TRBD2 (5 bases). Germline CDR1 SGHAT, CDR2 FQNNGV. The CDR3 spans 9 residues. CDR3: CARELDVLV. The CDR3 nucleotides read TGTGCCAGAGAACTAGACGTGCTCGTC.

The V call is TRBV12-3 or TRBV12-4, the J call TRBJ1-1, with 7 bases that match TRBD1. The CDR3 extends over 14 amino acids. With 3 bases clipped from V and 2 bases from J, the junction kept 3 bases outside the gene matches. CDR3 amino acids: CASSFGQANTEAFF. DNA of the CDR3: TGTGCCAGCAGTTTTGGACAGGCAAACACTGAAGCTTTCTTT.

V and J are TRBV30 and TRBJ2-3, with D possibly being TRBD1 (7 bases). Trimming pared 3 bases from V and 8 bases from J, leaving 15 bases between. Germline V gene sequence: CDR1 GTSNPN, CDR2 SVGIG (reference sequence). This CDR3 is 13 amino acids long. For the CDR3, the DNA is TGTGCCTGGAGACCAGGGGGGCCGGTTACGCAGTATTTT. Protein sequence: CAWRPGGPVTQYF.

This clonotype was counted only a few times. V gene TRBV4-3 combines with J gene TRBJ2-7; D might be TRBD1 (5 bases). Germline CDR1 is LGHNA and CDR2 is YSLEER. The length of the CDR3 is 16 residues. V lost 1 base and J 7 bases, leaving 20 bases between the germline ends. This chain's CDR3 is CASSQGPQGQLGEQYF. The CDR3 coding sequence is TGCGCCAGCAGCCAAGGGCCCCAGGGCCAGCTCGGGGAGCAGTACTTC.

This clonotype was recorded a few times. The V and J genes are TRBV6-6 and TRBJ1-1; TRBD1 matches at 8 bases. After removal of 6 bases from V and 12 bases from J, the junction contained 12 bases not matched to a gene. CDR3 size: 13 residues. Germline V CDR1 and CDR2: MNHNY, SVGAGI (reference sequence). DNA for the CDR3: TGTGCCAGCAGCTTGGGGTCGACAGGGGTATCTTTCTTT. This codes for CASSLGSTGVSFF.

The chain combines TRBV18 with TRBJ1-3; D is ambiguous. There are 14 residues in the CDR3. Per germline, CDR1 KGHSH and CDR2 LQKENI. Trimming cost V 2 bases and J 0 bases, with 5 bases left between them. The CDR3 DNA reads TGTGCCAGCTCACCAGTAGCCTCTGGAAACACCATATATTTT. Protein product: CASSPVASGNTIYF.

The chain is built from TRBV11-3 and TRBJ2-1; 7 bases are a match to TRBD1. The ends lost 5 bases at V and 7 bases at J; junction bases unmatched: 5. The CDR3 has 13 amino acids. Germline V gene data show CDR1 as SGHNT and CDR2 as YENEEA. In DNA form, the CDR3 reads TGTGCCAGCAGCCAAGACAGGGTGAATGAGCAGTTCTTC. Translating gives CASSQDRVNEQFF.

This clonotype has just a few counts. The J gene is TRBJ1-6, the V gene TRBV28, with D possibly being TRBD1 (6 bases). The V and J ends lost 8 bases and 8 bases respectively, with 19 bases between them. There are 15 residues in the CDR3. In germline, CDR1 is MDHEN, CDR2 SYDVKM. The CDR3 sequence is CASLSGGVSDSPLHF. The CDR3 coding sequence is TGTGCCAGCCTTTCCGGGGGCGTATCGGATTCACCCCTCCACTTT.

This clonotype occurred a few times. DNA of the CDR3: TGTGCCAGCAGCGTAGACGGGGGGACACAGCGTCAGTACTTC. This translates into CASSVDGGTQRQYF. This chain uses TRBV9 with TRBJ2-7, with D perhaps TRBD2 (7 bases). The CDR3 consists of 14 residues. V lost 0 bases and J 10 bases, leaving 17 bases between the germline ends. Germline V lookup: CDR1 SGDLS, CDR2 YYNGEE.

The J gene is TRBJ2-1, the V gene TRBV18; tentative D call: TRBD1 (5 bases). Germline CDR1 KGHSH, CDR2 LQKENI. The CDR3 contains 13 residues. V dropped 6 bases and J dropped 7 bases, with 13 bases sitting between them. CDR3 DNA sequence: TGTGCCAGCTCCCAGCTCTCAGGGAATGAGCAGTTCTTC. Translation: CASSQLSGNEQFF.

The CDR3 DNA follows: TGTGCCAGCAGCCCTCAGGGCAGTACCACAGATACGCAGTATTTT. Translation: CASSPQGSTTDTQYF. The chain has TRBV7-2 and TRBJ2-3; tentative D call: TRBD1 (5 bases). The CDR3 loop spans 15 amino acids. Trimming cost V 5 bases and J 2 bases, with 14 bases left between them. The V gene's germline CDR1 is SGHTA and CDR2 FQGNSA.

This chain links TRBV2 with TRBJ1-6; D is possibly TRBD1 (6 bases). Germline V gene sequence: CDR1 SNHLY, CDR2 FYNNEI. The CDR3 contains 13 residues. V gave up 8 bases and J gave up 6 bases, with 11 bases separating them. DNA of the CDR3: TGTGCCAGCTTCGGGACATCTAATTCACCCCTCCACTTT. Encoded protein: CASFGTSNSPLHF.

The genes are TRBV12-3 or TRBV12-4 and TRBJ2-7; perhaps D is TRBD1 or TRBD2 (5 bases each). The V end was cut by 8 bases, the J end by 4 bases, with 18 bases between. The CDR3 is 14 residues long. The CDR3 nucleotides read TGTGCCAGCCGACCCGGGGCAGTACCTTACGAGCAGTACTTC. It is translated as CASRPGAVPYEQYF.

CDR3 sequence (DNA): TGTGCCAGCAGTTACTCAGCGGCTGGCACAGATACGCAGTATTTT. Residues: CASSYSAAGTDTQYF. This chain links TRBV6-5 with TRBJ2-3, with TRBD2 as a possible D gene (5 bases). Per the germline V gene, CDR1 is MNHEY and CDR2 is SVGAGI. CDR3 length: 15 amino acids. Trimming took 0 bases from V and 1 from J, leaving 8 bases between them.

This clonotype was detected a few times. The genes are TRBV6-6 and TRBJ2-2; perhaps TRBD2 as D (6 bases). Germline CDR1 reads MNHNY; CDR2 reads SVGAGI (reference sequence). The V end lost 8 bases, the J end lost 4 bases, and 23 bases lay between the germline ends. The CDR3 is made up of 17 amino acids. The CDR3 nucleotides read TGTGCCAGCGACTGGGGGGAACGGATATCTAGCACCGGGGAGCTGTTTTTT. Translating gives CASDWGERISSTGELFF.

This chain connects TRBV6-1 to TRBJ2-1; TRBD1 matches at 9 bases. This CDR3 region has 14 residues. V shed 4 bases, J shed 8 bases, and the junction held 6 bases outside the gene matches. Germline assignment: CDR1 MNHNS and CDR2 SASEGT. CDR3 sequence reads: CASSVRDRVDEQFF. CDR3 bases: TGTGCCAGCAGTGTCCGGGACAGGGTCGATGAGCAGTTCTTC.

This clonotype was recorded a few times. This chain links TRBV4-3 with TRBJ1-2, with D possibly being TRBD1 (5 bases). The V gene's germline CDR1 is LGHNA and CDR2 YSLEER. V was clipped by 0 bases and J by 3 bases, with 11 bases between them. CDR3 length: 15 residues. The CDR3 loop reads CASSQDVGPYYGYTF. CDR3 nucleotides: TGCGCCAGCAGCCAAGATGTGGGGCCCTACTATGGCTACACCTTC.

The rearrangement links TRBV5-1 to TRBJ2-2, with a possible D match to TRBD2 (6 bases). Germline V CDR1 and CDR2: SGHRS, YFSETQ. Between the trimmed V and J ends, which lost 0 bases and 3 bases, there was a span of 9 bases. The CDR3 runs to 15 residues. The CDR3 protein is CASSLVVADTGELFF. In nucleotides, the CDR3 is TGCGCCAGCAGCTTGGTAGTAGCGGACACCGGGGAGCTGTTTTTT.